These T cell receptor beta chains were read from a single sample in a study of blood T cells in healthy people across ages. TCRdb fed the 5' RACE reads into MiXCR, producing one record per CDR3 protein. This table holds more than 600,000 distinct CDR3 sequences, roughly 25% found once. The same sample was also studied in work on T cells of mothers and their children.

Sequencing was performed on blood. The receptors were gathered from a boy aged 5-17 years in good health. CDR3s include the opening cysteine and the closing phenylalanine or tryptophan. A D gene is named only where the DNA matches it firmly. Not all rows give a size; the values are once, few, many and, for expanded clones, a class.

d_gene	abundance	v_gene	j_gene	CDR3nt	CDR3aa
TRBD2	few	TRBV2	TRBJ2-5	TGTGCCAGCAGTGAAGGACCGGGACTAGTAAAAGAGACCCAGTACTTC	CASSEGPGLVKETQYF
TRBD1	NA	TRBV9	TRBJ2-7	TGTGCCAGCAGCGGCGGGACAGGGTCAGGGTACGAGCAGTACTTC	CASSGGTGSGYEQYF
TRBD2	few	TRBV11-2	TRBJ2-1	TGTGCCAGCAGCTTAGATCGCATACTAGCGGGATACAATGAGCAGTTCTTC	CASSLDRILAGYNEQFF
NA	NA	TRBV10-3	TRBJ1-2	TGTGCCATCAGTGAGGGACAGAACTATGGCTACACCTTC	CAISEGQNYGYTF
NA	few	TRBV4-3	TRBJ2-5	TGCGCCAGCAGCCTCGCCCAGTTTGGAGAGACCCAGTACTTC	CASSLAQFGETQYF
NA	NA	TRBV4-1	TRBJ1-1	TGCGCCAGCAGCCAAGAGGTAGAGGGCTCAGGGGTAGCTGAAGCTTTCTTT	CASSQEVEGSGVAEAFF
NA	NA	TRBV27	TRBJ1-2	TGTGCCAGCAGTTTGGGGGGTTCGCATGGTTACACCTTC	CASSLGGSHGYTF
NA	few	TRBV10-3	TRBJ1-2	TGTGCCATCAGTGATTTACGGGATAACTATGGCTACACCTTC	CAISDLRDNYGYTF
TRBD2	few	TRBV5-1	TRBJ2-5	TGCGCCAGCGGCACGGGGGGGTACAGGGCCCAGTACTTC	CASGTGGYRAQYF
TRBD2	NA	TRBV6-2/TRBV6-3	TRBJ2-2	TGTGCCAGTGGGACTAGCTGGGGCACCGGGGAGCTGTTTTTT	CASGTSWGTGELFF
NA	NA	TRBV12-3/TRBV12-4	TRBJ2-1	TGTGCCAGCAGCCCAATTTATGCGGCAAACTCCTACAATGAGCAGTTCTTC	CASSPIYAANSYNEQFF
TRBD2	NA	TRBV9	TRBJ2-1	TGTGCCAGCAGCGTAGAGACTAGCGGGGCCGATGAGCAGTTCTTC	CASSVETSGADEQFF
TRBD1	NA	TRBV3-1	TRBJ1-1	TGTGCCAGCAGCCACGATCGGGACAGGGGGCGAGGCACTGAAGCTTTCTTT	CASSHDRDRGRGTEAFF
NA	NA	TRBV6-1	TRBJ1-4	TGTGCCAGCAGTGCGACGTTTGCAACTAATGAAAAACTGTTTTTT	CASSATFATNEKLFF
NA	NA	TRBV4-3	TRBJ1-3	TGCGCCAGCAGCCAAGGGAGGCAGGGATCAGACACCATATATTTT	CASSQGRQGSDTIYF
NA	NA	TRBV15	TRBJ1-6	TGTGCCACCAGCAGGATACTGGGTTCACCCCTCCACTTT	CATSRILGSPLHF
TRBD2	NA	TRBV4-1	TRBJ2-7	TGCGCCAGCAGCCAAGAGGAGGGACTAGCGGGAGGGACCGAGCAGTACTTC	CASSQEEGLAGGTEQYF
NA	few	TRBV3-1	TRBJ2-3	TGTGCCAGCAGCCAAGATAGCGGTCCTACGCAGTACTTT	CASSQDSGPTQYF
NA	few	TRBV12-3/TRBV12-4	TRBJ2-7	TGTGCCAGCACCAAGGACAACTACGAGCAGTACTTC	CASTKDNYEQYF
NA	few	TRBV12-3/TRBV12-4	TRBJ2-2	TGTGCCAGCAGTTCAGGGTCAACCGAGAACACCGGGGAGCTGTTTTTT	CASSSGSTENTGELFF
NA	few	TRBV11-2	TRBJ2-2	TGTGCCAGCAGCTTAGGTCGGGACACCGGGGAGCTGTTTTTT	CASSLGRDTGELFF
NA	few	TRBV6-7	TRBJ1-2	TGTGCCAGCACCTACAAGGGTACGGGCCCTTACGGCTACACCTTC	CASTYKGTGPYGYTF
NA	NA	TRBV6-6	TRBJ1-4	TGTGCCAGCAGAGTAACAGGGACGGGGGGGAATGAAAAACTGTTTTTT	CASRVTGTGGNEKLFF
TRBD1	NA	TRBV7-6	TRBJ2-7	TGTACCAGCAGCTTACAGGGGGAATCCTACGAGCAGTACTTC	CTSSLQGESYEQYF
NA	NA	TRBV5-1	TRBJ2-4	TGCGCCAGCAGCCTTCGACCCGAGAGCAAAAACATTCAGTACTTC	CASSLRPESKNIQYF
NA	few	TRBV28	TRBJ2-3	TGTGCCAGCAGTTTGAGGTTTGGCGATACGCAGTATTTT	CASSLRFGDTQYF
NA	NA	TRBV28	TRBJ2-5	TGTGCCAGCAGAACGGACTGGGAGCAGTACTTC	CASRTDWEQYF
TRBD1	NA	TRBV7-6	TRBJ1-5	TGTGCCAGCAGCCCAGCCCAAGAGGGGGCTCGGAATCAGCCCCAGCATTTT	CASSPAQEGARNQPQHF
TRBD2	few	TRBV6-5	TRBJ2-2	TGTGCCAGCAGTTATTTTTCGGGACTAGCAAACACCGGGGAGCTGTTTTTT	CASSYFSGLANTGELFF
NA	NA	TRBV29-1	TRBJ2-1	TGCAGCGTTGATTCAGCCGTCAAGGGGTCCTACAATGAGCAGTTCTTC	CSVDSAVKGSYNEQFF
NA	NA	TRBV12-3/TRBV12-4	TRBJ2-7	TGTGCCAGCAGTAAGCCCGGTCGACCCACCTACGAGCAGTACTTC	CASSKPGRPTYEQYF
TRBD2	few	TRBV28	TRBJ2-1	TGTGCCAGCAGCCGCCCGACTAGCGGAACCTACAATGAGCAGTTCTTC	CASSRPTSGTYNEQFF
NA	once	TRBV4-1	TRBJ2-2	TGCGCCAGCAGCCAACCGGATAGGGACACCGGGGAGCTGTTTTTT	CASSQPDRDTGELFF
TRBD2	once	TRBV28	TRBJ2-1	TGTGCCAGCAGTTTACGGGCGGGAGGGTGGAGTGAGCAGTTCTTC	CASSLRAGGWSEQFF
NA	few	TRBV24-1	TRBJ1-5	TGTGCCACCAGTGATTTCGATCAGCCCCAGCATTTT	CATSDFDQPQHF
NA	NA	TRBV6-1	TRBJ1-3	TGCGCCGGCCAAGGGTCTGGAAACACCATATATTTT	CAGQGSGNTIYF
NA	few	TRBV7-2	TRBJ1-2	TGTGCCAGCAGCTTGCGGGGGCCCTATCCCCCTAAATATGGCTACACCTTC	CASSLRGPYPPKYGYTF
NA	few	TRBV29-1	TRBJ1-5	TGCAGCGTTGCCTTGGGGGGAGATCAGCCCCAGCATTTT	CSVALGGDQPQHF
NA	NA	TRBV29-1	TRBJ2-3	TGCAGCGTTTGGACAAGAAGCACAGATACGCAGTATTTT	CSVWTRSTDTQYF
NA	few	TRBV29-1	TRBJ1-2	TGCAGCGTTGTCCGGCGTTTAGGCTATGGCTACACCTTC	CSVVRRLGYGYTF
NA	NA	TRBV5-6	TRBJ2-5	TGTGCCAGCAGCTTGGACCGGACGGTCCGAGAGACCCAGTACTTC	CASSLDRTVRETQYF
TRBD1	few	TRBV13	TRBJ1-4	TGTGCCAGCAGCCTAGGACAGGGGTTGGAAAAACTGTTTTTT	CASSLGQGLEKLFF
NA	few	TRBV5-1	TRBJ2-7	TGCGCCAGCAGCTTGGCCGGCCTCCCTAACTACGAGCAGTACTTC	CASSLAGLPNYEQYF
TRBD2	few	TRBV6-5	TRBJ2-3	TGTGCCAGCAGTTACTCGAGACTAGCGGGGCCCACAGATACGCAGTATTTT	CASSYSRLAGPTDTQYF
NA	NA	TRBV29-1	TRBJ2-1	TGCAGCGTTGAAGGTTTTCACAGCAATGAGCAGTTCTTC	CSVEGFHSNEQFF
NA	few	TRBV4-1	TRBJ2-2	TGCGCCAGCAGCCCGGGGCCGGACACCGGGGAGCTGTTTTTT	CASSPGPDTGELFF
TRBD1	NA	TRBV28	TRBJ2-5	TGTGCCAGCAGCGTCGACAGGGGGGAGAGTGAGACCCAGTACTTC	CASSVDRGESETQYF
TRBD2	NA	TRBV5-6	TRBJ2-1	TGTGCCAGCAGCTTGGATTCCGGGAGGAGGTCCTACAATGAGCAGTTCTTC	CASSLDSGRRSYNEQFF
TRBD2	few	TRBV5-1	TRBJ2-1	TGCGCCACCGCGGGAGGTTCAGGCCACGAGCAGTTCTTC	CATAGGSGHEQFF
NA	few	TRBV28	TRBJ2-1	TGTGCCAGCAGTTTATGGGGGGATGAGCAGTTCTTC	CASSLWGDEQFF